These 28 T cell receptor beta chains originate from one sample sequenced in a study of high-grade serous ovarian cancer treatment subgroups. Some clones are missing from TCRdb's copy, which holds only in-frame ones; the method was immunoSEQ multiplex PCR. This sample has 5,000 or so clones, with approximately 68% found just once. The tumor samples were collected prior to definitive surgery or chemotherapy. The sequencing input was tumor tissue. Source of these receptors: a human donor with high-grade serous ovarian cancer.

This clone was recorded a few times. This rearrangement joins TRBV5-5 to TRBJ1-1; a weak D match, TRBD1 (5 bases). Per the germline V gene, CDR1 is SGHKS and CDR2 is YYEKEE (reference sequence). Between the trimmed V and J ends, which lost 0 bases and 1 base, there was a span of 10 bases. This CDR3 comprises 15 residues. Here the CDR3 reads CASSLALRENTEAFF. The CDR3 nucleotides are TGTGCCAGCAGCTTGGCTCTCAGGGAGAACACTGAAGCTTTCTTT.

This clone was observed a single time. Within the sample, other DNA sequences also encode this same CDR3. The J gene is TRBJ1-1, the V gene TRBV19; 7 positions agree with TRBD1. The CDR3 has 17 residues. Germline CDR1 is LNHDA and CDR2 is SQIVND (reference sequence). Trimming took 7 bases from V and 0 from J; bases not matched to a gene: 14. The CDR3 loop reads CASISIGGGRMNTEAFF. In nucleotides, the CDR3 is TGTGCCAGTATTTCGATAGGGGGCGGGAGGATGAACACTGAAGCTTTCTTT.

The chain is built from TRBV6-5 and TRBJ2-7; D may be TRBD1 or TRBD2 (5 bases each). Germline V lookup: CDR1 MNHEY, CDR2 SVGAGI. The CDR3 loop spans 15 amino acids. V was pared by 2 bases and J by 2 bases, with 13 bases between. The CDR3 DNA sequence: TGTGCCAGCAGTTACGACCCGGGGCGAGCCTACGAGCAGTACGTC. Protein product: CASSYDPGRAYEQYV.

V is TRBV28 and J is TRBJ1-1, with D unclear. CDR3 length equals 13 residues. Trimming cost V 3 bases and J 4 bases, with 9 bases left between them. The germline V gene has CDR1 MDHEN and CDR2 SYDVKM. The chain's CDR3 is CASSLKRFTEAFF. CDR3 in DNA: TGTGCCAGCAGTTTGAAGAGGTTCACTGAAGCTTTCTTT.

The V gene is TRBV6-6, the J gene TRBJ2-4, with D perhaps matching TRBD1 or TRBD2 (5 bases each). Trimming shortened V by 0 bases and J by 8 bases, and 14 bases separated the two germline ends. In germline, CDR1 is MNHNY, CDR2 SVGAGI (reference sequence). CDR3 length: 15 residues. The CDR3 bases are TGTGCCAGCAGTTACTCGGACCGGGACGGAGACATTCAGTACTTC. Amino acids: CASSYSDRDGDIQYF.

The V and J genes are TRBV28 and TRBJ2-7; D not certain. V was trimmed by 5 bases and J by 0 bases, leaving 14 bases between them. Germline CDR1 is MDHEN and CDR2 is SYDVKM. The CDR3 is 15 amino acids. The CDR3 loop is CASSPQRGFSYEQYV. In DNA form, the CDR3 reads TGTGCCAGCAGTCCCCAGCGAGGTTTCTCCTACGAGCAGTACGTC.

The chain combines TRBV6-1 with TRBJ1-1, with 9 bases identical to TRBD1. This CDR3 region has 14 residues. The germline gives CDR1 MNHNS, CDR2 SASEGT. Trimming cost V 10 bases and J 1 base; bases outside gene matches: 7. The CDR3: CAIREQGANTEAFF. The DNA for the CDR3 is TGTGCCATCAGAGAACAGGGGGCGAACACTGAAGCTTTCTTT.

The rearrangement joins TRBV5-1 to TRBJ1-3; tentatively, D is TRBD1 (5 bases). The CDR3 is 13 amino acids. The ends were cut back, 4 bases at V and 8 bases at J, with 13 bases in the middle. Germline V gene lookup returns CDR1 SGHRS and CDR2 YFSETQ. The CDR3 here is CASSPGGSDTIYF. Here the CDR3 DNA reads TGCGCCAGCAGCCCTGGGGGATCGGACACCATATATTTT.

CDR3: CARGMSLNEQFF. The CDR3 DNA reads as TGTGCCCGGGGTATGTCTCTAAATGAGCAGTTCTTC. The rearrangement links TRBV30 to TRBJ2-1; TRBD2 might be the D (5 bases). V lost 8 bases, J lost 7 bases, and 15 bases lay in between. Germline V gene data show CDR1 as GTSNPN and CDR2 as SVGIG (reference sequence). This CDR3 region has 12 residues.

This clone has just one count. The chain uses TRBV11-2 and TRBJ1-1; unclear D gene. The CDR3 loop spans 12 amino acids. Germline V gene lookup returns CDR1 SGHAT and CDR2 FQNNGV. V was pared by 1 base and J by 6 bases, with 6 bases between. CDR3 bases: TGTGCCAGCAGCTTAGGGCAGGCTGAAGCTTTCTTT. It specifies CASSLGQAEAFF.

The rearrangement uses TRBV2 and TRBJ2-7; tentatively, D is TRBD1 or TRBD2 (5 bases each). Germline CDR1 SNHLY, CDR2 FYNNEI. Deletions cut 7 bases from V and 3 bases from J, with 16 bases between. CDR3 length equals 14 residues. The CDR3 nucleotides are TGTGCCAGCAAAGATTCGACGGGGCGCTACGAGCAGTACGTC. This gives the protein CASKDSTGRYEQYV.

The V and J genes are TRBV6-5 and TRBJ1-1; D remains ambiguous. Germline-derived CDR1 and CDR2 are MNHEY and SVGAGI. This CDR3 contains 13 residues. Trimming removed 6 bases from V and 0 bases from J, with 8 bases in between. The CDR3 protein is CASSHTLNTEAFF. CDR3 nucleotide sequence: TGTGCCAGCAGCCATACTCTGAACACTGAAGCTTTCTTT.

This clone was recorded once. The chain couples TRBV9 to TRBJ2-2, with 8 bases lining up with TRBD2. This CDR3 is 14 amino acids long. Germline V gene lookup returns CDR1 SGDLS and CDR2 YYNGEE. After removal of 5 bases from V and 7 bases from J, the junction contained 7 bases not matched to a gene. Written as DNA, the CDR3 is TGTGCCAGCAGTCGGGAGGGGCCCGACGGGGAGCTGTTTTTT. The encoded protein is CASSREGPDGELFF.

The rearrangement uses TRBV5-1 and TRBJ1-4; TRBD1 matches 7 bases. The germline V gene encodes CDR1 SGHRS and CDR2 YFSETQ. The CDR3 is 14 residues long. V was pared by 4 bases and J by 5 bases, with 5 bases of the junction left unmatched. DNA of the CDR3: TGCGCCAGCAGCCTCGGGACAGTGAATGAAAAACTGTTTTTT. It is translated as CASSLGTVNEKLFF.

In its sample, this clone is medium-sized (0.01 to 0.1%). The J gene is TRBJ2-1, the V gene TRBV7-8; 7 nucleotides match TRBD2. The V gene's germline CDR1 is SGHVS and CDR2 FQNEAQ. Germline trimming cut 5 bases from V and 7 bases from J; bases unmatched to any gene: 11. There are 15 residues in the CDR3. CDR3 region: CASSPGGGLKNEQFF. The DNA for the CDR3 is TGTGCCAGCAGCCCGGGCGGGGGACTAAAGAATGAGCAGTTCTTC.

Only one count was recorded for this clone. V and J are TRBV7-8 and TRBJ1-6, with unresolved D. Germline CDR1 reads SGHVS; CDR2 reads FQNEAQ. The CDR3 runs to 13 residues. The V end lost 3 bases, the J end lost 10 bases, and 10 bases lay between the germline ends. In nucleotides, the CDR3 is TGTGCCAGCAGCTTCCCGGGAAGATCACCCCTCCACTTT. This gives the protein CASSFPGRSPLHF. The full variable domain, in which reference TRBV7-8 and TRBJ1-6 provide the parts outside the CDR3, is GAGVSQSPRYKVAKRGQDVALRCDPISGHVSLFWYQQALGQGPEFLTYFQNEAQLDKSGLPSDRFFAERPEGSVSTLKIQRTQQEDSAVYLCASSFPGRSPLHFGNGTRLTVT.

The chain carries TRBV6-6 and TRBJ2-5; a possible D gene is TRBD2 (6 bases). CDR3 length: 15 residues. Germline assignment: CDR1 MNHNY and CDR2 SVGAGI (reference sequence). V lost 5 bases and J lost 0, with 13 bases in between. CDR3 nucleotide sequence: TGTGCCAGCAGTAGGACTAATCCGTACCAAGAGACCCAGTACTTC. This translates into CASSRTNPYQETQYF.

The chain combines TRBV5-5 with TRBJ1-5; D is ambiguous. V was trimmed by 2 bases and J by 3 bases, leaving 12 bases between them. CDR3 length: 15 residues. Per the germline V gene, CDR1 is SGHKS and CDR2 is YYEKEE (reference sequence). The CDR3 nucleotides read TGTGCCAGCAGCTTACATCCGGGCGACAATCAGCCCCAGCATTTT. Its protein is CASSLHPGDNQPQHF.

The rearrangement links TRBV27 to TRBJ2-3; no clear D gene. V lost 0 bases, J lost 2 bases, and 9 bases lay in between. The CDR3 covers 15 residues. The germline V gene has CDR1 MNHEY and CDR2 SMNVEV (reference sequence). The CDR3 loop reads CASSLSLPDTDTQYF. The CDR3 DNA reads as TGTGCCAGCAGTTTATCGCTACCGGACACAGATACGCAGTATTTT.

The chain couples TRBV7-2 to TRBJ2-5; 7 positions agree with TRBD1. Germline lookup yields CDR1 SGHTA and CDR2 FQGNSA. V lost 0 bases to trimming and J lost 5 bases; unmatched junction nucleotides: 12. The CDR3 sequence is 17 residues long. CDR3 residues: CASSLAFGSTGSETQYF. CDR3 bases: TGTGCCAGCAGCTTAGCGTTCGGCTCGACAGGGTCTGAGACCCAGTACTTC.

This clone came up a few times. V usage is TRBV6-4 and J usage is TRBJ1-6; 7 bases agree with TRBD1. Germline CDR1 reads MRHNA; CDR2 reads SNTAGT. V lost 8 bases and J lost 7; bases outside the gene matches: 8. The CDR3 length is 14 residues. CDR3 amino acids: CASRRTGHNSPLHF. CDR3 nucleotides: TGTGCCAGCCGTCGGACAGGCCACAATTCACCCCTCCACTTT.

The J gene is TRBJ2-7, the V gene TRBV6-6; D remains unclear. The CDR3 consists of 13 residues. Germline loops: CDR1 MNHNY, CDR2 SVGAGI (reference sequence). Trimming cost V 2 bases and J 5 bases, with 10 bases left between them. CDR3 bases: TGTGCCAGCAGTTACGCTCGGCATCACGAGCAGTACTTC. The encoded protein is CASSYARHHEQYF.

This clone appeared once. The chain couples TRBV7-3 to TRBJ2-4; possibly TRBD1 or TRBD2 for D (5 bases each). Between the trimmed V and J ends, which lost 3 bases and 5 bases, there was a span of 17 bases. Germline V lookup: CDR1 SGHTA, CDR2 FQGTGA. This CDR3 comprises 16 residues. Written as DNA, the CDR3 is TGTGCCAGCAGCTTTGGTGTCTCCACGGGGCAAAACATTCAGTACTTC. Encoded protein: CASSFGVSTGQNIQYF.

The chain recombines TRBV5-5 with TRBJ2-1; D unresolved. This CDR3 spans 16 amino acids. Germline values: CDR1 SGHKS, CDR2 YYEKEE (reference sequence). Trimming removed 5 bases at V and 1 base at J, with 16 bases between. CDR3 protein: CASRRGEAPSYNEQFF. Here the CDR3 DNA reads TGTGCCAGCAGGCGTGGTGAAGCCCCGTCCTACAATGAGCAGTTCTTC.

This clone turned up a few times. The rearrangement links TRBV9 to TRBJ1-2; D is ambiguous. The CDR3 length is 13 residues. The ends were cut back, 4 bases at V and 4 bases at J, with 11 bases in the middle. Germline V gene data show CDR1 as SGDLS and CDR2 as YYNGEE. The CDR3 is CASSLRGTYGYTF. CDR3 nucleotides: TGTGCCAGCAGCCTGCGGGGTACCTATGGCTACACCTTC.

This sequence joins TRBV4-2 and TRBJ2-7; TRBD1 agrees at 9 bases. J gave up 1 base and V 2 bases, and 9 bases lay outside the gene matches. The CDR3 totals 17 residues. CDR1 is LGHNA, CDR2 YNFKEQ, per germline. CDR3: CASSQSPGDRVSYEQYF. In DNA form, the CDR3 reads TGTGCCAGCAGCCAAAGCCCCGGGGACAGGGTATCCTACGAGCAGTACTTC.

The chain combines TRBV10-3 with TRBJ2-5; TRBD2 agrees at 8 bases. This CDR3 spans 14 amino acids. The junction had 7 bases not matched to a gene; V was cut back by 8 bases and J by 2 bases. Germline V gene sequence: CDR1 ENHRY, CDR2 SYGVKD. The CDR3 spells CAISGGGPQETQYF. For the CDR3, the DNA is TGTGCCATCTCCGGGGGGGGCCCGCAAGAGACCCAGTACTTC.

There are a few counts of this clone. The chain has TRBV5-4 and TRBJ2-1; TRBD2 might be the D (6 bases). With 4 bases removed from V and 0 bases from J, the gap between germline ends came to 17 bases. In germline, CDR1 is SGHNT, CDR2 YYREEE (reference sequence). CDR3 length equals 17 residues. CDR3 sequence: CASSPGTSFSSYNEQFF. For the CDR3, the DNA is TGTGCCAGCAGCCCCGGGACTTCTTTTAGCTCCTACAATGAGCAGTTCTTC.